This TCR beta chain emerged from a study of regulatory T cells in long-lasting Graves disease. Overall study findings and caveats: Possibly, accuracy suffered from the small sample size.

Relying on iRepertoire HTBI primers and Arm-PCR of CDR3 regions, the team built TCR beta libraries. Authors' methods: The identification of 55 to 70 TRBV and some 15 TRBJ segments was made across samples. Each CDR3 protein is one row after TCRdb ran MiXCR on the multiplex PCR reads. The V and J calls and clone size are TCRdb's, not the authors'. The sample carries 400,000 or so distinct CDR3 sequences, around a quarter recorded once. Time point reported: persistent/refractory GD, antithyroid drugs over 5 years with positive TRAb. Extracted PBMC RNA gave rise to the TCR library. The CDR3 totals 15 residues. Germline CDR1 and CDR2: MNHNS and SASEGT. The V end lost 1 base, the J end lost 0 bases, and 9 bases lay between the germline ends. This clonotype was recorded many times. The antigen is undetermined.

The chain recombines TRBV6-1 with TRBJ1-1; possible D gene TRBD1, 6 bases. Here the sequenced sample was peripheral blood mononuclear cells (PBMCs), taken when the disease was refractory, from a patient treated with antithyroid drugs. This sequence was found in a female donor with Graves disease. As DNA, the CDR3 is TGTGCCAGCAGTGAAGTCCAGGGGATGAACACTGAAGCTTTCTTT. This codes for CASSEVQGMNTEAFF.